The 28 T cell receptor beta chains below come from one sample, sequenced in a study of T-cell reconstitution after alpha-beta-depleted transplantation in children. Construction of the TCRbeta library involved unique molecular identifiers. TCRdb used MiXCR to reprocess the PCR reads, holding one entry per CDR3 protein. The table has fewer than 550,000 distinct CDR3 sequences, 11% seen once. The source was PBMCs, mostly from graft donor cells, collected 180 days after TCRalphabeta/CD19-depleted stem cell transplant. These receptors were collected from a female patient under 10 years old who had a stem cell transplant for aplastic anemia, so the T cells may come from the graft donor.

This clonotype was seen more than once but under ten times. The V and J genes are TRBV27 and TRBJ2-1; 11 nucleotides align to TRBD2. CDR1 MNHEY and CDR2 SMNVEV come from the germline V gene (reference sequence). This CDR3 is 18 amino acids long. After removal of 10 bases from V and 9 bases from J, the junction contained 23 bases not matched to a gene. CDR3 bases: TGTGCCACTCTAGAGAGAGGTGTACTAGCGGGAGTTTCGGGTGAGCAGTTCTTC. Protein: CATLERGVLAGVSGEQFF.

This clonotype was detected a few times. The genes are TRBV4-3 and TRBJ2-7; D gene ambiguous. The CDR3 sequence is 13 residues long. V was pared by 0 bases and J by 1 base, with 4 bases between. Germline lookup yields CDR1 LGHNA and CDR2 YSLEER. The CDR3, as DNA: TGCGCCAGCAGCCAAGATCGGTCCTACGAGCAGTACTTC. Translation gives CASSQDRSYEQYF.

This clonotype occurred many times. The V call is TRBV29-1, the J call TRBJ1-5; D may be TRBD1 (6 bases). Trimming left V 4 bases short and J 2 bases short, with 9 bases between. Germline CDR1 is SQVTM and CDR2 is ANQGSEA. The CDR3 runs 13 residues. The CDR3 here is CSVASGGNQPQHF. The CDR3 DNA reads as TGCAGCGTTGCCTCAGGGGGCAATCAGCCCCAGCATTTT.

The chain joins TRBV9 to TRBJ2-3; D ambiguous. Trimming stripped 0 bases from V and 2 bases from J, with 4 bases between. Germline V gene data show CDR1 as SGDLS and CDR2 as YYNGEE. This CDR3 region has 13 residues. The CDR3 protein is CASSVVTTDTQYF. As DNA, the CDR3 is TGTGCCAGCAGCGTAGTCACCACAGATACGCAGTATTTT.

This clonotype was recorded a few times. In DNA form, the CDR3 reads TGTGCCAGCAGTCGACTAGCGGGTCGCCAATTACAAGAGACCCAGTACTTC. Translating gives CASSRLAGRQLQETQYF. This rearrangement joins TRBV12-3 or TRBV12-4 to TRBJ2-5; 10 nucleotides line up with TRBD2. Trimming cost V 5 bases and J 2 bases; bases outside gene matches: 11. The CDR3 is made up of 17 amino acids.

This clonotype has just a few counts. J is TRBJ2-2 and V is TRBV20-1; 9 bases are a match to TRBD1. Germline CDR1 and CDR2: DFQATT and SNEGSKA (reference sequence). The CDR3 has 14 amino acids. V was clipped by 4 bases and J by 4 bases; unmatched bases: 4. CDR3 bases: TGCAGTGCTACGGGACAGGGTTCCACCGGGGAGCTGTTTTTT. Its translation is CSATGQGSTGELFF.

The rearrangement uses TRBV20-1 and TRBJ2-3; possibly TRBD1 for D (7 bases). The V gene's germline CDR1 is DFQATT and CDR2 SNEGSKA (reference sequence). Trimming removed 0 bases at V and 2 bases at J, with 18 bases between. The length of the CDR3 is 17 residues. The CDR3 DNA is TGCAGTGCTAGAGATCATAGGGGGCGGGGCTTCACAGATACGCAGTATTTT. Encoded protein: CSARDHRGRGFTDTQYF.

This clonotype came up a few times. The chain links TRBV10-3 to TRBJ2-1, with 7 nucleotides matching TRBD1. Trimming at V came to 6 bases and at J to 2 bases, leaving 10 bases not matched to a gene. Germline V gene lookup returns CDR1 ENHRY and CDR2 SYGVKD. This CDR3 spans 16 amino acids. The DNA of the CDR3 is TGTGCCATCAGACTGGGCCGGGACAGAACCTACAATGAGCAGTTCTTC. Its translation: CAIRLGRDRTYNEQFF.

The V gene is TRBV14, the J gene TRBJ2-1; 7 nucleotides line up with TRBD1. The CDR3 runs 15 residues. Germline V gives CDR1 SGHDN, CDR2 FVKESK. With V trimmed by 5 bases and J by 4 bases, 8 bases remained unmatched. The DNA of the CDR3 is TGTGCCAGCAGCTTTCGGCAGGGGGTGTACAATGAGCAGTTCTTC. This encodes CASSFRQGVYNEQFF. Based on the CDR3 plus reference TRBV14 and TRBJ2-1, the full variable domain is EAGVTQFPSHSVIEKGQTVTLRCDPISGHDNLYWYRRVMGKEIKFLLHFVKESKQDESGMPNNRFLAERTGGTYSTLKVQPAELEDSGVYFCASSFRQGVYNEQFFGPGTRLTVL.

This clonotype was found a few times. The rearrangement links TRBV20-1 to TRBJ2-3, with 7 bases matching TRBD2. The CDR3 spans 17 residues. Germline loops: CDR1 DFQATT, CDR2 SNEGSKA (reference sequence). After removal of 1 base from V and 4 bases from J, the junction contained 14 bases not matched to a gene. The CDR3 loop reads CSARASSGLLVADTQYF. The CDR3 nucleotides are TGCAGTGCTAGAGCCTCTAGCGGTCTTCTGGTGGCAGATACGCAGTATTTT.

Ten or more counts support this clonotype. The chain employs TRBV7-8 and TRBJ2-3; 9 bases line up with TRBD2. The CDR3 extends over 14 amino acids. Unmatched junction bases numbered 8, after V lost 6 bases and J lost 7 bases. Germline CDR1 SGHVS, CDR2 FQNEAQ. The CDR3, as DNA: TGTGCCAGCAGGTCTATCAGCGGGAGGAATACGCAGTATTTT. Translated: CASRSISGRNTQYF. Drawing the rest from reference TRBV7-8 and TRBJ2-3, the complete variable domain is GAGVSQSPRYKVAKRGQDVALRCDPISGHVSLFWYQQALGQGPEFLTYFQNEAQLDKSGLPSDRFFAERPEGSVSTLKIQRTQQEDSAVYLCASRSISGRNTQYFGPGTRLTVL.

The chain links TRBV13 to TRBJ2-7; D could derive from TRBD1 or TRBD2 (5 bases each). This CDR3 region has 13 residues. Germline-derived CDR1 and CDR2 are PRHDT and FYEKMQ (reference sequence). The V end was cut by 5 bases, the J end by 4 bases, with 12 bases between. The CDR3 sequence is CASSPPGRYEQYV. The CDR3 nucleotides read TGTGCCAGCAGCCCCCCGGGGCGATACGAGCAGTACGTC.

There are a few counts of this clonotype. The gene calls are TRBV24-1 and TRBJ2-3; either TRBD1 or TRBD2 may supply D (6 bases each). The CDR3 has 16 residues. Germline-derived CDR1 and CDR2 are KGHDR and SFDVKD. Trimming removed 4 bases from V and 5 bases from J, with 18 bases in between. Here the CDR3 reads CATSDPRTGAIDTQYF. The CDR3 DNA is TGTGCCACCAGTGACCCAAGAACGGGGGCGATAGATACGCAGTATTTT.

The chain has TRBV7-8 and TRBJ2-7, with 7 bases identical to TRBD2. V lost 2 bases, J lost 1 base, and 11 bases stayed unmatched. In germline, CDR1 is SGHVS, CDR2 FQNEAQ. This CDR3 has 17 residues. The CDR3 DNA sequence: TGTGCCAGCAGCTTAAGTCGTGGCGGGAGTAGGTCCTACGAGCAGTACGTC. Protein: CASSLSRGGSRSYEQYV.

This clonotype turned up a few times. The chain combines TRBV11-2 with TRBJ1-2, with 8 nucleotides matching TRBD1. This CDR3 has 16 amino acids. V was clipped by 1 base and J by 4 bases; unmatched bases: 8. Germline-derived CDR1 and CDR2 are SGHAT and FQNNGV. The chain's CDR3 is CASSLAASGGLYGYTF. CDR3 nucleotide sequence: TGTGCCAGCAGCTTAGCTGCGTCAGGGGGCCTCTATGGCTACACCTTC.

This chain uses TRBV3-1 with TRBJ2-5; TRBD2 matches at 8 bases. The CDR3 loop spans 16 amino acids. Looked up from germline, CDR1 is LGHDT and CDR2 is YNNKEL (reference sequence). Unmatched junction bases numbered 12, after V lost 4 bases and J lost 5 bases. The CDR3 loop reads CASSLVPAGVKETQYF. DNA for the CDR3: TGTGCCAGCAGCCTAGTTCCAGCGGGAGTAAAGGAGACCCAGTACTTC.

The rearrangement uses TRBV28 and TRBJ1-3, with D uncertain. V was pared by 10 bases and J by 7 bases, with 17 bases between. CDR3 length equals 13 residues. Germline V gene data show CDR1 as MDHEN and CDR2 as SYDVKM. The CDR3 sequence is CAMSSRNANTIYF. As DNA, the CDR3 is TGTGCCATGAGCAGCCGGAATGCCAACACCATATATTTT.

This clonotype turned up a few times. This chain joins TRBV7-2 and TRBJ2-2, with D possibly TRBD2 on 6 matching bases. V lost 3 bases, J lost 6 bases, and 14 bases lay in between. The CDR3 has 15 residues. CDR1 and CDR2 (germline): SGHTA, FQGNSA. The CDR3 DNA follows: TGTGCCAGCAGCTTCGGGACTCCCTCGGCCGGGGAGCTGTTTTTT. As protein: CASSFGTPSAGELFF.

Ten or more counts support this clonotype. This chain connects TRBV4-3 to TRBJ2-7, with 8 bases identical to TRBD1. The CDR3 has 15 residues. Trimming at V came to 3 bases and at J to 2 bases, leaving 6 bases not matched to a gene. The germline gives CDR1 LGHNA, CDR2 YSLEER. DNA of the CDR3: TGCGCCAGCAGCCAGGTGGGGACAGGACCCTACGAGCAGTACTTC. This translates into CASSQVGTGPYEQYF.

This clonotype was recorded at least ten times. V is TRBV29-1 and J is TRBJ1-1, with D unclear. Germline lookup yields CDR1 SQVTM and CDR2 ANQGSEA. The CDR3 has 12 residues. Trimming removed 8 bases from V and 1 base from J, with 11 bases in between. The CDR3 here is CSSSNTNTEAFF. Here the CDR3 DNA reads TGCAGCTCAAGCAATACGAACACTGAAGCTTTCTTT.

This chain joins TRBV20-1 and TRBJ2-7; 11 bases map to TRBD2. With 4 bases clipped from V and 6 bases from J, the junction kept 14 bases outside the gene matches. The germline CDR1 and CDR2 sequences are DFQATT and SNEGSKA (reference sequence). The CDR3 totals 16 residues. CDR3 loop: CSANDGLAGVMSEQYF. CDR3 bases: TGCAGTGCTAATGATGGACTAGCGGGTGTGATGAGCGAGCAGTACTTC.

The chain carries TRBV11-2 and TRBJ2-7; 13 nucleotides match TRBD2. This CDR3 has 17 amino acids. Germline trimming cut 6 bases from V and 6 bases from J; bases unmatched to any gene: 14. CDR1 is SGHAT and CDR2 is FQNNGV in the germline V gene. Here the CDR3 reads CASRNGLAGVGRGEQYF. The CDR3 DNA follows: TGTGCCAGCAGAAACGGACTAGCGGGGGTTGGTCGCGGCGAGCAGTACTTC.

Points on this clonotype: Given a much more abundant clone one base away, this may be a read error. The rearrangement joins TRBV29-1 to TRBJ2-5, with a possible D match to TRBD1 (6 bases). This CDR3 region has 13 residues. V lost 3 bases, J lost 0 bases, and 8 bases lay in between. Germline assignment: CDR1 SQVTM and CDR2 ANQGSEA. CDR3 DNA: TGCAGCGTTGAGGGGACACACCAAGAGACCCAGTACTTC. This translates into CSVEGTHQETQYF.

This clonotype was seen a few times. This chain connects TRBV19 to TRBJ2-1; 9 bases agree with TRBD2. V gave up 8 bases and J gave up 4 bases; unmatched junction bases: 9. Germline lookup yields CDR1 LNHDA and CDR2 SQIVND (reference sequence). The CDR3 covers 15 residues. CDR3 sequence reads: CASQLGLANYNEQFF. As DNA, the CDR3 is TGTGCCAGTCAACTCGGACTAGCGAATTACAATGAGCAGTTCTTC.

The chain links TRBV19 to TRBJ2-1, with D possibly being TRBD1 (5 bases). CDR1 and CDR2 from the germline V gene are LNHDA and SQIVND (reference sequence). The CDR3 length is 13 residues. V gave up 3 bases and J gave up 5 bases, with 8 bases separating them. CDR3 coding DNA: TGTGCCAGTAGTATCCTGGACAACAATGAGCAGTTCTTC. As protein: CASSILDNNEQFF.

This clonotype was seen more than once but under ten times. The chain uses TRBV5-1 and TRBJ2-3; D gene ambiguous. The V gene lost 1 base and the J gene lost 3 bases, with 12 bases spanning the gap. From germline, CDR1 is SGHRS and CDR2 YFSETQ. The CDR3 has 15 residues. The DNA for the CDR3 is TGCGCCAGCAGCTTGCGAGAGTTGGGTACAGATACGCAGTATTTT. Its translation: CASSLRELGTDTQYF.

This clonotype was observed at least ten times. The V gene is TRBV7-9, the J gene TRBJ2-7; TRBD1 is a possible D gene (6 bases). This CDR3 contains 13 residues. Germline V gene lookup returns CDR1 SEHNR and CDR2 FQNEAQ (reference sequence). The ends were cut back, 3 bases at V and 6 bases at J, with 12 bases in the middle. The CDR3 nucleotides read TGTGCCAGCAGCTTCCCACAGGGATTCGAGCAGTACGTC. Translation: CASSFPQGFEQYV.

This clonotype was counted at least ten times. The CDR3: CASSLLGSTDTQYF. The CDR3 coding sequence is TGTGCCAGCAGCTTACTCGGGAGCACAGATACGCAGTATTTT. This chain joins TRBV7-9 and TRBJ2-3; D is uncertain. This CDR3 comprises 14 residues. Germline V lookup: CDR1 SEHNR, CDR2 FQNEAQ (reference sequence). Deletions cut 2 bases from V and 0 bases from J, with 6 bases between.